Presented here are 6 T cell receptor beta chains from one specimen sequenced in a study of breast tumors, draining lymph nodes, adjacent tissues. TCRdb fed the multiplex PCR reads into MiXCR, producing one record per CDR3 protein. The data hold approximately 210,000 distinct CDR3 sequences, with approximately 36% observed a single time. Samples came from axillary lymph nodes draining the breast cancer. Sequencing was performed on axillary lymph node tissue. These receptors were taken from a female donor with breast cancer. Some clones in this sample may be carry-over from other donors' samples.

This chain joins TRBV7-7 and TRBJ1-6; TRBD1 aligns across 10 bases. This CDR3 is 15 amino acids long. Germline V gene data show CDR1 as SSHAT and CDR2 as FNYEAQ (reference sequence). CDR3 nucleotide sequence: TGTGCTACCCCCCGGACAGGGGGGAATAATTCACCCCTCCACTTT. Encoded protein: CATPRTGGNNSPLHF.

This clonotype was counted ten times or more. The J gene is TRBJ2-7, the V gene TRBV4-1; 8 bases map to TRBD2. Looked up from germline, CDR1 is MGHRA and CDR2 is YSYEKL. Trimming at V came to 0 bases and at J to 3 bases, leaving 7 bases not matched to a gene. The CDR3 spans 16 residues. The CDR3 coding sequence is TGCGCCAGCAGCCAAGATAACAGCGGGGGAGGCTACGAGCAGTACTTC. Encoded protein: CASSQDNSGGGYEQYF.

At least ten counts were recorded for this clonotype. This rearrangement joins TRBV11-3 to TRBJ2-3; 7 positions agree with TRBD2. CDR1 and CDR2 (germline): SGHNT, YENEEA. Trimming removed 5 bases from V and 0 bases from J; junction bases left unmatched: 11. This CDR3 spans 17 amino acids. CDR3 DNA sequence: TGTGCCAGCAGCATAATAGCGGGCAGCCCTAGCACAGATACGCAGTATTTT. Amino acid sequence: CASSIIAGSPSTDTQYF.

In its sample, this clonotype was seen many times. The chain carries TRBV4-1 and TRBJ2-5; D may match TRBD1 or TRBD2 (5 bases each). V gave up 1 base and J gave up 1 base, with 16 bases separating them. The CDR3 is 17 amino acids. Germline CDR1 reads MGHRA; CDR2 reads YSYEKL. CDR3 nucleotides: TGCGCCAGCAGCCAAGTAGGCACGGGACCTCTCCAAGAGACCCAGTACTTC. It yields the protein CASSQVGTGPLQETQYF.

Ten or more counts support this clonotype. This rearrangement joins TRBV7-9 to TRBJ1-2, with D perhaps matching TRBD1 (6 bases). Germline lookup yields CDR1 SEHNR and CDR2 FQNEAQ (reference sequence). CDR3 length: 13 residues. V was clipped by 1 base and J by 5 bases, with 8 bases between them. The CDR3 sequence: CASSLVQGYGYTF. For the CDR3, the DNA is TGTGCCAGCAGCTTAGTTCAGGGGTATGGCTACACCTTC.

V is TRBV20-1 and J is TRBJ2-3; 9 bases align to TRBD1. The germline CDR1 and CDR2 sequences are DFQATT and SNEGSKA (reference sequence). Trimming at V came to 6 bases and at J to 5 bases, leaving 15 bases not matched to a gene. The CDR3 is 16 residues long. The CDR3 is CSATRGTGRAGDTQYF. The CDR3 DNA reads as TGCAGTGCAACCCGGGGGACAGGGAGGGCCGGAGATACGCAGTATTTT.